Listed here are 12 T cell receptor beta chains from one sample, sequenced in a study of blood T cell repertoires in COVID-19. TCRdb keeps only in-frame clones here, not all; method: immunoSEQ multiplex PCR. The sample contains around 190,000 clones, approximately 83% of which appear only once. The specimen was peripheral blood. Receptors were obtained from a man aged 50-60 years with active or convalescent COVID-19.

The rearrangement joins TRBV7-3 to TRBJ2-2; D is possibly TRBD2 (6 bases). The CDR3 has 15 residues. Trimming took off 6 bases at V and 0 bases at J, with 11 bases between the two ends. Germline V lookup: CDR1 SGHTA, CDR2 FQGTGA. Here the CDR3 DNA reads TGTGCCAGCAGGGAGGGGCTCTCGAACACCGGGGAGCTGTTTTTT. This gives the protein CASREGLSNTGELFF.

The chain is built from TRBV12-3 or TRBV12-4 and TRBJ1-3; possible D gene TRBD1, 5 bases. Trimming pared 6 bases from V and 4 bases from J, leaving 7 bases between. The CDR3 has 12 residues. Here the CDR3 DNA reads TGTGCCAGCAGGGGGCAAGGAAACACCATATATTTT. Translation: CASRGQGNTIYF.

The gene calls are TRBV18 and TRBJ2-7; TRBD1 might be the D (6 bases). The CDR3 contains 14 residues. Deletions cut 0 bases from V and 7 bases from J, with 13 bases between. The germline gives CDR1 KGHSH, CDR2 LQKENI. The CDR3 spells CASSPPALTGEQYF. The CDR3 DNA reads TGTGCCAGCTCACCACCCGCACTCACAGGGGAGCAGTACTTC.

The gene calls are TRBV7-3 and TRBJ1-1, with D possibly TRBD1 on 6 matching bases. The CDR3 contains 16 residues. Germline CDR1 is SGHTA and CDR2 is FQGTGA. V dropped 5 bases and J dropped 5 bases, with 21 bases sitting between them. Written as DNA, the CDR3 is TGTGCCAGCAGCAAGTCCGGACAGAGGCTGGGAACTGAAGCTTTCTTT. It yields the protein CASSKSGQRLGTEAFF.

This chain joins TRBV15 and TRBJ2-1; 13 nucleotides agree with TRBD2. Germline V CDR1 and CDR2: LNHNV, YYDKDF (reference sequence). The trim removed 4 bases at V and 8 bases at J, leaving 5 bases unmatched. The length of the CDR3 is 15 residues. The CDR3 nucleotides read TGTGCCACCAGCAAAACTAGCGGGGGGGCGTATGAGCAGTTCTTC. This codes for CATSKTSGGAYEQFF.

J is TRBJ1-6 and V is TRBV27; maybe TRBD1 (6 bases). The CDR3 consists of 13 residues. V gave up 4 bases and J gave up 9 bases, with 10 bases separating them. CDR1 is MNHEY, CDR2 SMNVEV, per germline (reference sequence). CDR3 amino acids: CASSWGPGSPLHF. The CDR3 nucleotides are TGTGCCAGCAGTTGGGGGCCGGGTTCACCCCTCCACTTT.

CDR3: CASSLEGGTNEKLFF. CDR3 nucleotide sequence: TGTGCCAGCAGCTTAGAGGGGGGGACTAATGAAAAACTGTTTTTT. The chain combines TRBV7-9 with TRBJ1-4; the D gene is possibly TRBD1 (6 bases). Germline values: CDR1 SEHNR, CDR2 FQNEAQ (reference sequence). Deletions cut 1 base from V and 2 bases from J, with 8 bases between. The CDR3 length is 15 residues.

The chain uses TRBV18 and TRBJ1-6; D is ambiguous. This CDR3 has 13 residues. The ends were cut back, 3 bases at V and 10 bases at J, with 10 bases in the middle. CDR1 KGHSH and CDR2 LQKENI come from the germline V gene. CDR3 in DNA: TGTGCCAGCTCACCGGGAGGAGGATCACCCCTCCACTTT. This translates into CASSPGGGSPLHF.

The count of this clone is one. V and J are TRBV5-1 and TRBJ1-1; possibly TRBD1 for D (5 bases). The V gene's germline CDR1 is SGHRS and CDR2 YFSETQ. V was cut by 8 bases and J by 2 bases, with 10 bases left in between. This CDR3 is 12 amino acids long. The CDR3 sequence: CASNTGNTEAFF. The CDR3 DNA sequence: TGCGCCAGTAATACAGGAAACACTGAAGCTTTCTTT.

The chain is built from TRBV19 and TRBJ2-6; 13 bases line up with TRBD2. Germline assignment: CDR1 LNHDA and CDR2 SQIVND (reference sequence). J gave up 0 bases and V 7 bases, and 9 bases lay outside the gene matches. The CDR3 totals 19 residues. The CDR3 nucleotides read TGTGCCAGTACCCCAGGACTAGCGGGGGACCTCTCTGGGGCCAACGTCCTGACTTTC. The encoded protein is CASTPGLAGDLSGANVLTF.

The table lists this clone with a few counts. The chain carries TRBV21-1 and TRBJ1-5; the DNA was not used to check the table's D call, TRBD1. TRBV21-1 is given as a pseudogene. CDR3 length: 17 residues. CDR3: CAKKFHRVNGSNQPQHF. The CDR3 DNA follows: TGTGCCAAAAAATTCCACAGGGTGAACGGGAGCAATCAGCCCCAGCATTTT.

The rearrangement joins TRBV30 to TRBJ2-2; 8 nucleotides align to TRBD2. V shed 3 bases and J 1 base; nucleotides not matched to a gene: 1. The CDR3 is 14 residues long. Germline CDR1 reads GTSNPN; CDR2 reads SVGIG (reference sequence). CDR3: CAWRAGENTGELFF. CDR3 nucleotide sequence: TGTGCCTGGAGAGCGGGGGAGAACACCGGGGAGCTGTTTTTT.